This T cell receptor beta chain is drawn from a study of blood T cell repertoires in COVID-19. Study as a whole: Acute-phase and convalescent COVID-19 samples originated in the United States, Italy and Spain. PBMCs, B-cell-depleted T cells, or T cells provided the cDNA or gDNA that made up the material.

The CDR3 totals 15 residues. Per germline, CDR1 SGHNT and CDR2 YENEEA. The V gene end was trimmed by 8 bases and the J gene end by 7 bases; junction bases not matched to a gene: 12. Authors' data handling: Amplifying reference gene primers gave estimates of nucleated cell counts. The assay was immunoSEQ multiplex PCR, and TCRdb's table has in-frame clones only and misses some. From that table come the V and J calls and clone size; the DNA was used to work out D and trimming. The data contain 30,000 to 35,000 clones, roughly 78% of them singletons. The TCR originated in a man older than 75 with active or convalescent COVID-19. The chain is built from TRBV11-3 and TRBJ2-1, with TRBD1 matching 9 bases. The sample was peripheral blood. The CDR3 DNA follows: TGTGCCAGCTGTTTCCGGGACAGGGTGTTGAATGAGCAGTTCTTC. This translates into CASCFRDRVLNEQFF. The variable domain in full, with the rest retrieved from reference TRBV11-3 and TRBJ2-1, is EAGVVQSPRYKIIEKKQPVAFWCNPISGHNTLYWYLQNLGQGPELLIRYENEEAVDDSQLPKDRFSAERLKGVDSTLKIQPAELGDSAVYLCASCFRDRVLNEQFFGPGTRLTVL.